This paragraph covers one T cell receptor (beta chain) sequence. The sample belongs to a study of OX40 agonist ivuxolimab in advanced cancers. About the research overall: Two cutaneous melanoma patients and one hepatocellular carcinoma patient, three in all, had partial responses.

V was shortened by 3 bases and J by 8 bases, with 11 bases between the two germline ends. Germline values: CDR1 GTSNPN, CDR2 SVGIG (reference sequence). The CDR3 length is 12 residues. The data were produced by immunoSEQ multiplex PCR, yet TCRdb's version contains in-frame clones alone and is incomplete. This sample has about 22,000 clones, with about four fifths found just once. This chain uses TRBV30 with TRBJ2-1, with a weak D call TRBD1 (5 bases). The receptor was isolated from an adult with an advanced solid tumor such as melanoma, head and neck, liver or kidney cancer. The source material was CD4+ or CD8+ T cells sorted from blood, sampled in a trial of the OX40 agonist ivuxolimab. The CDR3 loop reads CAWSPTRDEQFF. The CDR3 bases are TGTGCCTGGAGCCCGACCAGGGATGAGCAGTTCTTC.